The 21 T cell receptor beta chains presented below share a single source sample, sequenced in a study of blood T cell repertoires in COVID-19. Data came from immunoSEQ multiplex PCR; TCRdb stores just in-frame clones and leaves some out. The sample records 200,000 to 250,000 clones, around four fifths being singletons. Sequencing used peripheral blood. The receptors stem from a woman older than 75 with COVID-19, enrolled during active disease.

The chain recombines TRBV4-1 with TRBJ1-5; D unclear. Trimming left V 4 bases short and J 0 bases short, with 10 bases between. The CDR3 length is 15 residues. Germline V lookup: CDR1 MGHRA, CDR2 YSYEKL. The DNA of the CDR3 is TGCGCCAGCAGCCCCCGTGAGCATAGCAATCAGCCCCAGCATTTT. It is translated as CASSPREHSNQPQHF.

The rearrangement joins TRBV4-2 to TRBJ2-3, with 7 bases that match TRBD1. V dropped 4 bases and J dropped 0; count of bases not matched to a gene: 4. The CDR3 is 15 amino acids. The germline V gene encodes CDR1 LGHNA and CDR2 YNFKEQ. CDR3 coding DNA: TGTGCCAGCAGCCCCGGACAGGAGAGCACAGATACGCAGTATTTT. Protein product: CASSPGQESTDTQYF.

This clone was counted a few times. The chain links TRBV7-9 to TRBJ1-1; no reliable D call. From germline, CDR1 is SEHNR and CDR2 FQNEAQ (reference sequence). The CDR3 contains 15 residues. Trimming cost V 1 base and J 1 base, with 10 bases left between them. CDR3 amino acids: CASSLVGGSNTEAFF. CDR3 in DNA: TGTGCCAGCAGCTTAGTGGGAGGGTCGAACACTGAAGCTTTCTTT.

The chain carries TRBV29-1 and TRBJ1-4, with TRBD1 as a possible D gene (5 bases). CDR1 and CDR2 (germline): SQVTM, ANQGSEA. This CDR3 has 14 residues. The germline V and J ends were trimmed by 7 bases and 5 bases, with 17 bases remaining between them. The CDR3 DNA is TGCAGCGCCCTGGAGGAGGGGACCAATGAAAAACTGTTTTTT. As protein: CSALEEGTNEKLFF.

The V call is TRBV2, the J call TRBJ1-2, with 7 positions matching TRBD1. J was trimmed by 5 bases and V by 6 bases; bases with no gene match: 9. CDR3 length: 14 residues. Germline V lookup: CDR1 SNHLY, CDR2 FYNNEI. CDR3 bases: TGTGCCAGCAGCAAACAGGGGCCCTTTTATGGCTACACCTTC. Its translation is CASSKQGPFYGYTF.

Regarding this clone: A much larger clone differs by one base, so this may be a read error. This rearrangement joins TRBV5-6 to TRBJ2-3; TRBD2 is a possible D gene (5 bases). Germline lookup yields CDR1 SGHDT and CDR2 YYEEEE. The CDR3 sequence is 13 residues long. Trimming left V 0 bases short and J 3 bases short, with 5 bases between. CDR3 bases: TGTGCCAGCAGCTTGGAGCGGACAGATACGCAGTATTTT. This sequence encodes CASSLERTDTQYF.

This clone was picked up one time. The genes are TRBV4-3 and TRBJ1-6; 7 bases match TRBD1. The V gene end was trimmed by 0 bases and the J gene end by 0 bases; junction bases not matched to a gene: 5. CDR1 is LGHNA, CDR2 YSLEER, per germline. This CDR3 is 18 amino acids long. CDR3 sequence reads: CASSQEAPGGSYNSPLHF. CDR3 in DNA: TGCGCCAGCAGCCAAGAGGCGCCAGGGGGCTCCTATAATTCACCCCTCCACTTT.

V gene TRBV6-5 combines with J gene TRBJ2-5, with TRBD2 matching over 7 bases. The trim removed 2 bases at V and 4 bases at J, leaving 4 bases unmatched. Germline V CDR1 and CDR2: MNHEY, SVGAGI. The CDR3 consists of 14 residues. DNA of the CDR3: TGTGCCAGCAGTTACGCGGGAGCAACAGAGACCCAGTACTTC. Encoded protein: CASSYAGATETQYF.

The CDR3 sequence: CASSYPGHNYGYTF. CDR3 DNA: TGTGCCAGCAGTTACCCCGGACATAACTATGGCTACACCTTC. The rearrangement uses TRBV6-6 and TRBJ1-2; maybe TRBD1 (5 bases). The CDR3 contains 14 residues. The germline V gene encodes CDR1 MNHNY and CDR2 SVGAGI (reference sequence). Trimming took off 2 bases at V and 1 base at J, with 8 bases between the two ends.

This chain joins TRBV24-1 and TRBJ1-1; TRBD1 matches 9 bases. Trimming removed 7 bases from V and 5 bases from J; junction bases left unmatched: 4. The CDR3 spans 13 residues. Germline V lookup: CDR1 KGHDR, CDR2 SFDVKD. As DNA, the CDR3 is TGTGCCACCAGACGGACAGGGGATACTGAAGCTTTCTTT. Amino acids: CATRRTGDTEAFF.

V gene TRBV5-4 combines with J gene TRBJ2-3, with TRBD1 as a possible D gene (5 bases). Trimming took 3 bases from V and 0 from J, leaving 8 bases between them. Germline V gene data show CDR1 as SGHNT and CDR2 as YYREEE (reference sequence). The CDR3 has 14 residues. CDR3 sequence: CASSSQGSTDTQYF. In DNA, the CDR3 is TGTGCCAGCAGCTCCCAGGGCAGCACAGATACGCAGTATTTT.

In its sample, this clone was seen once. The chain is built from TRBV5-7 and TRBJ2-3, with TRBD2 as a possible D gene (5 bases). TRBV5-7 counts as an open reading frame of uncertain function. Between the trimmed V and J ends, which lost 4 bases and 0 bases, there was a span of 6 bases. The CDR3 is made up of 13 amino acids. This chain's CDR3 is CASSPGSTDTQYF. The CDR3 DNA sequence: TGTGCCAGCAGCCCGGGAAGCACAGATACGCAGTATTTT.

J is TRBJ2-1 and V is TRBV5-1; the match to TRBD2 covers 11 bases. The CDR3 sequence is 14 residues long. Germline loops: CDR1 SGHRS, CDR2 YFSETQ. V was clipped by 9 bases and J by 2 bases; unmatched bases: 4. DNA of the CDR3: TGCGCCACCCGTAGCGGGGGGGCCTACAATGAGCAGTTCTTC. Its translation: CATRSGGAYNEQFF.

J is TRBJ2-1 and V is TRBV5-1; 11 positions agree with TRBD1. Looked up from germline, CDR1 is SGHRS and CDR2 is YFSETQ. This CDR3 is built from 14 residues. With 4 bases clipped from V and 6 bases from J, the junction kept 3 bases outside the gene matches. This CDR3 is CASSPGTGGNEQFF. The CDR3 DNA reads as TGCGCCAGCAGCCCCGGGACAGGGGGCAATGAGCAGTTCTTC.

The chain carries TRBV4-2 and TRBJ1-2, with 12 bases lining up with TRBD1. Germline V gives CDR1 LGHNA, CDR2 YNFKEQ. CDR3 length: 17 residues. V trimming: 2 bases; J trimming: 7 bases; junction bases outside the gene matches: 11. CDR3 nucleotides: TGTGCCAGCAGCCAACCCGGGACAGGGGGCATTGTAGGTGGCTACACCTTC. Translated, it gives CASSQPGTGGIVGGYTF.

This clone has just one count. This rearrangement joins TRBV3-1 (or the pseudogene TRBV3-2) to TRBJ2-1, with a possible D match to TRBD2 (6 bases). The germline CDR1 and CDR2 sequences are LGHDT and YNNKEL (reference sequence). The CDR3 consists of 16 residues. V was pared by 5 bases and J by 1 base, with 15 bases between. The CDR3 coding sequence is TGTGCCAGCAGCACCCGTTTAGCGGCTTCCTACAATGAGCAGTTCTTC. It yields the protein CASSTRLAASYNEQFF.

The rearrangement uses TRBV28 and TRBJ2-3, with D perhaps matching TRBD2 (6 bases). The CDR3 spans 13 residues. CDR1 and CDR2 from the germline V gene are MDHEN and SYDVKM. V shed 4 bases and J shed 4 bases, with 9 bases lying between them. CDR3 sequence (DNA): TGTGCCAGCAGTTACGGGAGCGCAGATACGCAGTATTTT. Protein sequence: CASSYGSADTQYF.

This chain joins TRBV4-2 and TRBJ1-5; D is uncertain. Germline CDR1 reads LGHNA; CDR2 reads YNFKEQ. The CDR3 contains 17 residues. V lost 0 bases, J lost 1 base, and 13 bases lay in between. CDR3 coding DNA: TGTGCCAGCAGCCAAGAGATTCCCTCGGGGAGCAATCAGCCCCAGCATTTT. It translates to CASSQEIPSGSNQPQHF.

The rearrangement links TRBV2 to TRBJ1-4, with a tentative D call TRBD1 (5 bases). CDR1 and CDR2 (germline): SNHLY, FYNNEI. Trimming cost V 4 bases and J 8 bases, with 11 bases left between them. The CDR3 consists of 13 residues. CDR3 in amino acids: CASSVVGGEKLFF. In nucleotides, the CDR3 is TGTGCCAGCAGTGTCGTCGGGGGGGAAAAACTGTTTTTT.

J is TRBJ1-4 and V is TRBV3-1 (or the pseudogene TRBV3-2), with TRBD1 matching 8 bases. The junction had 9 bases not matched to a gene; V was cut back by 4 bases and J by 8 bases. This CDR3 is built from 15 residues. Germline CDR1 and CDR2: LGHDT and YNNKEL (reference sequence). CDR3 in amino acids: CASSPTGGLGEKLFF. CDR3 nucleotides: TGTGCCAGCAGCCCCACAGGGGGGTTGGGGGAAAAACTGTTTTTT.

This rearrangement joins TRBV5-1 to TRBJ1-2; D is perhaps TRBD1 (6 bases). This CDR3 comprises 14 residues. V gave up 7 bases and J gave up 4 bases, with 17 bases separating them. CDR1 and CDR2 from the germline V gene are SGHRS and YFSETQ. The CDR3, as DNA: TGCGCCAGCCTGGACAGTCCGGGGGGCTATGGCTACACCTTC. Translated: CASLDSPGGYGYTF.